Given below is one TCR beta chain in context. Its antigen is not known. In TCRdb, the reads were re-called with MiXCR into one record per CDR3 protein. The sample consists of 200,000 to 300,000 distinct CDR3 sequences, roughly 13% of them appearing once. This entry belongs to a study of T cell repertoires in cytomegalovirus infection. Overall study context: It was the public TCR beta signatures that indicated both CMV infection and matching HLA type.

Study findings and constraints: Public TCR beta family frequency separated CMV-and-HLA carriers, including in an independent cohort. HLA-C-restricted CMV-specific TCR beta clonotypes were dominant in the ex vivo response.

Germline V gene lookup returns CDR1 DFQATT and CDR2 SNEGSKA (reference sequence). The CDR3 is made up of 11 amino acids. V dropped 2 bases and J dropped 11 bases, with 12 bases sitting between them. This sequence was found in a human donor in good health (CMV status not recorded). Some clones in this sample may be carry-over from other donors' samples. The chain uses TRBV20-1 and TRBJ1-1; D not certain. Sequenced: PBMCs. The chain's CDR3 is CSARTQRRAFF. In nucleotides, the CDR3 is TGCAGTGCTAGAACCCAACGGAGGGCTTTCTTT.